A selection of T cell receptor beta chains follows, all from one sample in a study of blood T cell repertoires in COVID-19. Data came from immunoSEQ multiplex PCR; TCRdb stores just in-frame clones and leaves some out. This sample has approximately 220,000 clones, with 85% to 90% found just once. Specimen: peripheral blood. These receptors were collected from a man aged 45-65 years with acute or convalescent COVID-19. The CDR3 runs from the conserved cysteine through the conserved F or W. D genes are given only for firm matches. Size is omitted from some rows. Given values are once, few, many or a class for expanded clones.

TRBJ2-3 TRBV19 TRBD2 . TGTGCCAGTAGTACTGGACTAGAAGGGGCAGATACGCAGTATTTT CASSTGLEGADTQYF
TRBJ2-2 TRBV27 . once TGTGCCAGCGCCTTGGGGGGGCGGGAGCTGTTTTTT CASALGGRELFF
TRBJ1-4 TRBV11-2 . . TGTGCCAGCAGCTTTAGTGGTAGTGGGGCCTTTGAAAAACTGTTTTTT CASSFSGSGAFEKLFF
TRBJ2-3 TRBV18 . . TGTGCCAGCTCACCGGAAAGGACTAGCACAGATACGCAGTATTTT CASSPERTSTDTQYF
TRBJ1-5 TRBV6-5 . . TGTGCCAGCAGTTACGGGCCCAGTCAGCCCCAGCATTTT CASSYGPSQPQHF
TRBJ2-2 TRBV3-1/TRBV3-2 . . TGTGCCAGCAGCCAAGGAGTACAGGTCACCGGGGAGCTGTTTTTT CASSQGVQVTGELFF
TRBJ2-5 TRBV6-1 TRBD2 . TGTGCCAGCAGTGAAGCGGTGGAAGGCGGGGGGGCAGAAGAGACCCAGTACTTC CASSEAVEGGGAEETQYF
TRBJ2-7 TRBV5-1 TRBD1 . TGCGCCAGCAGCTTGAGGATTGACAGGGGAGAAGGCTACGAGCAGTACTTC CASSLRIDRGEGYEQYF
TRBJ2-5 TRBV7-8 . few TGTGCCAGCAGCTTAGCCGTGCTGCGGGATGGGGAGACCCAGTACTTC CASSLAVLRDGETQYF
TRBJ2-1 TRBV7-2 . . TGTGCCAGCAGCTTGACAGGGAGGAAGTTCTTC CASSLTGRKFF
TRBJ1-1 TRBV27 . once TGTGCCAGCAGTTCTATCTCCTCTCCGAACACTGAAGCTTTCTTT CASSSISSPNTEAFF